This T cell receptor beta chain is from a study of blood T cell repertoires in COVID-19. Overall study context: Samples came from the United States, Italy and Spain, spanning acute and convalescent COVID-19. The analysed material was cDNA or gDNA that came from T cells, B-cell-depleted T cells, or PBMCs.

The repertoire was sequenced with immunoSEQ multiplex PCR; TCRdb's copy has only in-frame clones and lacks some. Seen here are fewer than 400,000 clones, roughly 90% observed once, and the top ten hold approximately 17%. CDR3 length: 15 amino acids. The trim removed 4 bases at V and 2 bases at J, leaving 7 bases unmatched. Germline CDR1 and CDR2: SGHRS and YFSETQ. Study members were between about 18 and 95 years old and lived in around 24 US regions. Participants were placed into cohorts based on the clinical history they reported. This TCR was recovered from a woman in her 30s who had recovered from COVID-19. This chain joins TRBV5-1 and TRBJ1-1, with TRBD1 matching 8 bases. Sequencing input: PBMCs or T cells enriched from blood (not recorded which). The CDR3, as DNA: TGCGCCAGCAGCGAAGGACAGGGCGGAAACACTGAAGCTTTCTTT. This codes for CASSEGQGGNTEAFF.